This T cell receptor (beta chain) was identified during a study of T cell responses to AZD1222 COVID-19 vaccine. Study summary: Second doses were pooled across both intervals (about 4 or about 12 weeks). Study-wide results and limits: Donors were chiefly white British, with a greater number of females, and clonal diversity was perhaps underestimated. Seropositivity was recorded at baseline in only 5 or 6 AZD1222 recipients.

Worth noting for this clone: Its cognate antigen is unknown.

The CDR3 has 15 residues. CDR1 and CDR2 (germline): SGHTA, FQGNSA. V gave up 1 base and J gave up 1 base, with 10 bases separating them. Sequenced by immunoSEQ multiplex PCR; TCRdb stores in-frame clones only, minus some. The sample shows around 100,000 clones, roughly nine tenths of them seen only once. The TCR was taken from an adult in good health. The gene calls are TRBV7-2 and TRBJ2-5; D unclear. Sequencing was performed on peripheral blood, taken on day 0 of AZD1222 vaccination. CDR3 region: CASSLVASTQETQYF. The CDR3 DNA reads TGTGCCAGCAGCTTAGTAGCCAGCACCCAAGAGACCCAGTACTTC. Complete variable domain (other parts from reference TRBV7-2 and TRBJ2-5): GAGVSQSPSNKVTEKGKDVELRCDPISGHTALYWYRQSLGQGLEFLIYFQGNSAPDKSGLPSDRFSAERTGGSVSTLTIQRTQQEDSAVYLCASSLVASTQETQYFGPGTRLLVL.